The present T cell receptor (beta chain) was sequenced within a study of T-cell memory formation after mild COVID-19. Study in general: TCR clusters were mostly confined to one donor each. General observations from the study: Clones contracting day 15 to 85 were balanced CD4/CD8; later expanders leaned CD4+. Contracting CD4+ clones were located mainly in CM and EM, and CD8+ clones in EMRA.

This clonotype was counted between two and nine times. Its antigen is as yet unknown. Barcoded TCR alpha and TCR beta cDNA libraries with UMIs came from 5'RACE using constant-segment primers. A single record per CDR3 protein comes from TCRdb applying MiXCR to the 5' RACE reads. Found here are around 370,000 distinct CDR3 sequences, roughly 20% of them singletons; the top ten hold roughly an eighth. This CDR3 region has 13 residues. V lost 5 bases to trimming and J lost 4 bases; unmatched junction nucleotides: 4. The sequenced sample consisted of PBMCs or a T cell subset sorted from them (not recorded which). This receptor was obtained from an adult woman who had mild COVID-19 (a few samples of this study predate the infection). Cell type and time point are not known. The chain combines TRBV12-3 or TRBV12-4 with TRBJ1-2, with 7 bases that match TRBD1. The CDR3 protein is CASSTTGFYGYTF. CDR3 DNA: TGTGCCAGCAGTACGACAGGGTTCTATGGCTACACCTTC.